This T cell receptor (beta chain) is drawn from a study of T-cell reconstitution after alpha-beta-depleted transplantation in children. Unique molecular identifiers were built into the TCRbeta library. One entry per CDR3 protein results from TCRdb running MiXCR on the PCR reads. The table includes a few hundred thousand distinct CDR3 sequences, about 9.4% detected once. This clonotype was picked up many times. What it binds is unknown. Germline CDR1 LGHDT, CDR2 YNNKEL (reference sequence). V lost 0 bases and J lost 1, with 18 bases in between. The CDR3 sequence is 18 residues long. Overall study results and limits: Diversity and T-cell counts at one year after transplant derived mostly from new T cells. Surviving thymic progenitors and recipient T cells were the source of high TCRbeta diversity at day 60 in some patients. It was reported that alpha-beta T cells came from several hundred expanded graft clones (about two months after transplant).

The chain carries TRBV3-1 and TRBJ1-2; D is undetermined. The sequence was collected from a boy younger than two with acute myeloid leukemia, due to receive a stem cell transplant. This specimen was PBMCs, taken before TCRalphabeta/CD19-depleted stem cell transplant. The CDR3 loop reads CASSQEVFYGRINYGYTF. The DNA of the CDR3 is TGTGCCAGCAGCCAAGAGGTTTTCTATGGACGGATTAACTATGGCTACACCTTC.